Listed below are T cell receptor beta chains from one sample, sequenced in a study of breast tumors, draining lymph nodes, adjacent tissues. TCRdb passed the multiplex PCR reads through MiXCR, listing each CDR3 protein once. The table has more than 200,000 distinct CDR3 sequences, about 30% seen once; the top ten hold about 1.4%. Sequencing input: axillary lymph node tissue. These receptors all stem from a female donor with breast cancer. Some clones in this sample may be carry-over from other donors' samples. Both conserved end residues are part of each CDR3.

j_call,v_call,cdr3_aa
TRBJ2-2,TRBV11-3,CASSLDPVAGGPDTGELFF
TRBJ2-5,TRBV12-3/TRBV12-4,CASSFQDQRVETQYF
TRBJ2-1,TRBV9,CASSVGQGIYNEQFF
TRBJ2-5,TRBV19,CASTLAGAETQYF
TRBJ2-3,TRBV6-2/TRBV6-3,CASSGGRSRTDTQYF
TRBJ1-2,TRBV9,CASSITQASGYGYTF
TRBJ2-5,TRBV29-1,CSAWQRRQETQYF
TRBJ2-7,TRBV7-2,CASSLAGGDRSYEQYF
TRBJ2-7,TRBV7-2,CASSSLAGGVGEQYF
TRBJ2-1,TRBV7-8,CASSLLAGGPGREQFF
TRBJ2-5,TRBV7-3,CASSFGTSGTETQYF
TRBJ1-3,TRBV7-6,CAGGLVGGDGNTIYF
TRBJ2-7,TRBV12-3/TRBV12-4,CASSPNRDRLHEQYF
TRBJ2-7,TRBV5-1,CASSSTGQGAGEQYF
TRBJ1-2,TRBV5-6,CASSFNWGVGYTF
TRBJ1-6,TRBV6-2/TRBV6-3,CASSHSYSEPLHF
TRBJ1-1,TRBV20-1,CSARGNIFRAFF
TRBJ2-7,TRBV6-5,CASSYQRGGYEQYF
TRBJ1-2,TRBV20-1,CSARSGGENSGYTF
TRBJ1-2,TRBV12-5,CASGLDRGKSGYTF
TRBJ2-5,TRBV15,CATSRGGRDEETQYF
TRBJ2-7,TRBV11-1,CASSSRGYEQYF
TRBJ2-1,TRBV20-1,CSAREGGSYNEQFF
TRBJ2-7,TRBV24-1,CATSESDRVYEQYF
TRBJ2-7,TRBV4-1,CASSQDEPRLGVYEQYF
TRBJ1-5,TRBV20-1,CSARDSQGRIGNQPQHF
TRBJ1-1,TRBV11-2,CASSLGTGGAGEAFF
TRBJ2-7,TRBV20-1,CSAEGIGGYEQYF
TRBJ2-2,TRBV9,CASSVVGGFSSRELFF
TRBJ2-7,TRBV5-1,CASSLAVTTYEQYF
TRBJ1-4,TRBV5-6,CASSARRVTNEKLFF
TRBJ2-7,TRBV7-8,CASSMRDEQYF
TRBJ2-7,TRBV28,CASSFFRSGSYEQYF
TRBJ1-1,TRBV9,CASSVVSQGGGTEAFF
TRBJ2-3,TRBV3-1,CASSQEAPTSGNTDTQYF
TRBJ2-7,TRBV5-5,CASSLGYDEQYF
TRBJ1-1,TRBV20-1,CSASVRNTEAFF
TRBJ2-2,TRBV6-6,CASRPAGSIKTGELFF
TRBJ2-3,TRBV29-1,CSLARLAADTQYF
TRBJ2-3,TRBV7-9,CASSLAGVRTDTQYF
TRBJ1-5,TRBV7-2,CASSLRQGGIHEHF
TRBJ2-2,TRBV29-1,CSVRSGEAGELFF
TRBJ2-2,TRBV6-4,CASRQTSDLHTGELFF
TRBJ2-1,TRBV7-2,CASSLRRQGPDKQFF
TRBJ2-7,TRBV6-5,CASRATRQANYEQYF
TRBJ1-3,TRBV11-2,CASSPTTVPGLSSGNTIYF
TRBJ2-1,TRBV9,CASSGGLAENNEQFF
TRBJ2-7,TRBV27,CASSFRDPLVEQYF
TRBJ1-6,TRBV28,CASSYRGWTLHF
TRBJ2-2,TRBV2,CASSRDRTNTGELFF
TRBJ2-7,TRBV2,CASSERAGGSREQYF
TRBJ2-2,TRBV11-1,CASSLVSGRIETGELFF
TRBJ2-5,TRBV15,CATSRSGSGTSGETQYF